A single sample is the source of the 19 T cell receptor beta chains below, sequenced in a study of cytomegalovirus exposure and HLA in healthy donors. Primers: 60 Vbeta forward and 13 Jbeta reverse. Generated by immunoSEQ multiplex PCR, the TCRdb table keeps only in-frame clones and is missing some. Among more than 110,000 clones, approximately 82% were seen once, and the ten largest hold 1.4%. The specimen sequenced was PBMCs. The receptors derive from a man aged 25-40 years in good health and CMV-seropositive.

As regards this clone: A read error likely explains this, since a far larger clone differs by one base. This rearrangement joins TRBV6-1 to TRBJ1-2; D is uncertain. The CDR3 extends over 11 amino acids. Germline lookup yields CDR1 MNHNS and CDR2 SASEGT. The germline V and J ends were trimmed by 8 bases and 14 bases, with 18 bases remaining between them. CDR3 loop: CASPQDYLWTF. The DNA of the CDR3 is TGTGCCAGCCCTCAGGATTACTTGTGGACCTTC.

CDR3 bases: TGTGCCAGCTCACCCTATTTAAAAGGCCCGGACTTAGCCTACGAGCAGTACTTC. Its protein is CASSPYLKGPDLAYEQYF. The V and J genes are TRBV18 and TRBJ2-7, with TRBD2 as a possible D gene (5 bases). Trimming removed 3 bases from V and 2 bases from J, with 23 bases in between. Germline V gene lookup returns CDR1 KGHSH and CDR2 LQKENI. This CDR3 is 18 amino acids long.

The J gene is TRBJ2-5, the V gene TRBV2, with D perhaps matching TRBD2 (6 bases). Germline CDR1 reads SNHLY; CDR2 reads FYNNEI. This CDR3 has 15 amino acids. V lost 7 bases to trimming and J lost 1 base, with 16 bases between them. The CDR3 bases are TGTGCCAGCACAGCCCAGGGACTCTTCCAAGAGACCCAGTACTTC. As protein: CASTAQGLFQETQYF.

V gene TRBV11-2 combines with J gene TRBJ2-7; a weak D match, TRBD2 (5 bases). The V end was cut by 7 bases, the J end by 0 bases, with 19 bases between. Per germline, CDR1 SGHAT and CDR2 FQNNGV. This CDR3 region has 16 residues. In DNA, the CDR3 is TGTGCCAGCAATATAACCCGACTACCTAGCTCCTACGAGCAGTACTTC. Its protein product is CASNITRLPSSYEQYF.

The CDR3 DNA is TGTGCCAGTAGAGGTTCTGGGCCCAATGAAAAACTGTTTTTT. Its translation is CASRGSGPNEKLFF. The chain links TRBV19 to TRBJ1-4; D call uncertain. Trimming pared 6 bases from V and 5 bases from J, leaving 13 bases between. The CDR3 runs to 14 residues. Germline V CDR1 and CDR2: LNHDA, SQIVND (reference sequence).

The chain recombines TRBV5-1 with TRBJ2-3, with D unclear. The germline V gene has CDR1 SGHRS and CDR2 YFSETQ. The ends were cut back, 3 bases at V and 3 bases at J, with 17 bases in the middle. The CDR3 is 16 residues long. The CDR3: CASSSTKSATTDTQYF. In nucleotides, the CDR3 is TGCGCCAGCAGCTCTACCAAGTCAGCGACGACAGATACGCAGTATTTT.

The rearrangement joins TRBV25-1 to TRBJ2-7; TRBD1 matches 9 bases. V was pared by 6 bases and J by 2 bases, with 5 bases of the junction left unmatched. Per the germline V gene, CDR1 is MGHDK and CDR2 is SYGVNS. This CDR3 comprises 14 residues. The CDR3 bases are TGTGCCAGCAGCGACAGGGGGTTCCCCTACGAGCAGTACTTC. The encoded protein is CASSDRGFPYEQYF.

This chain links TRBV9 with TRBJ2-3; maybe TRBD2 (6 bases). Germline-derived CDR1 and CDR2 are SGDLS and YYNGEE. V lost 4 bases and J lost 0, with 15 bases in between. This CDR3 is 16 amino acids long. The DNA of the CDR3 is TGTGCCAGCAGCCCTCGGAGGGAGACTAGCACAGATACGCAGTATTTT. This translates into CASSPRRETSTDTQYF. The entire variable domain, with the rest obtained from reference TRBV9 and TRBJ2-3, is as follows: DSGVTQTPKHLITATGQRVTLRCSPRSGDLSVYWYQQSLDQGLQFLIQYYNGEERAKGNILERFSAQQFPDLHSELNLSSLELGDSALYFCASSPRRETSTDTQYFGPGTRLTVL.

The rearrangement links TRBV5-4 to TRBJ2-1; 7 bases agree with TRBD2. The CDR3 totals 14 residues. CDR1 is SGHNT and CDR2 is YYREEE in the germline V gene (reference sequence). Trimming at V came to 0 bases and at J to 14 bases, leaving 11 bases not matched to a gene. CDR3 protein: CASSLGTGTTREFF. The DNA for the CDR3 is TGTGCCAGCAGCTTGGGGACGGGGACTACAAGGGAGTTCTTC.

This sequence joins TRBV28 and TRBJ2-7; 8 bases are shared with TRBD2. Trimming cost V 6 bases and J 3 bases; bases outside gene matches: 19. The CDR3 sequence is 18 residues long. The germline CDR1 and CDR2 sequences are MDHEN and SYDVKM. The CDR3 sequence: CASRPYKTGGARDYEQYF. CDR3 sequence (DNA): TGTGCCAGCAGGCCCTATAAAACGGGGGGGGCGCGGGACTACGAGCAGTACTTC.

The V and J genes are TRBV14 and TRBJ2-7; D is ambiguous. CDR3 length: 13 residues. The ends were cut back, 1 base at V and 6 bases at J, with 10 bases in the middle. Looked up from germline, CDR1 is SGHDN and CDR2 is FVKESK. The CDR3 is CASSQVRVGEQYF. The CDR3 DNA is TGTGCCAGCAGCCAAGTCCGCGTTGGCGAGCAGTACTTC.

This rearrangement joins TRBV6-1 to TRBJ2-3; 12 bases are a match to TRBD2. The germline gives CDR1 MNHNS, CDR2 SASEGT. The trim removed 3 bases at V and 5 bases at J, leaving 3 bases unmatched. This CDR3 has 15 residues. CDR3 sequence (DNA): TGTGCCAGCAGTGAGACTAGCGGGAGTGGAGATACGCAGTATTTT. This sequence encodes CASSETSGSGDTQYF.

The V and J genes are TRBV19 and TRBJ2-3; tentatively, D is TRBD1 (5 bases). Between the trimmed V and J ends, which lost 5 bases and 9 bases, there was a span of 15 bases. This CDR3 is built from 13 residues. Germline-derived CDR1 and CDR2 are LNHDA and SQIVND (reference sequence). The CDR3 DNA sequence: TGTGCCAGTAGTGAGGACACCCAGGGCACGCAGTATTTT. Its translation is CASSEDTQGTQYF.

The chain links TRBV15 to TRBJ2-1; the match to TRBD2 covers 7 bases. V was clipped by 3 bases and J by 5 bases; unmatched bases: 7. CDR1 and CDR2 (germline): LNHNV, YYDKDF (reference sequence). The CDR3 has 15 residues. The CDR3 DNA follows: TGTGCCACCAGCAGGACTAGCCTATTCAACAATGAGCAGTTCTTC. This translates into CATSRTSLFNNEQFF.

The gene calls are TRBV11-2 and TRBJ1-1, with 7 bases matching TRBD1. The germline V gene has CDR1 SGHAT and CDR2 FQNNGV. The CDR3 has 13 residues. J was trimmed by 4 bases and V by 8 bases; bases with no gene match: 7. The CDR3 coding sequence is TGTGCCAGCGGCCTTCAGGGGGGCACTGAAGCTTTCTTT. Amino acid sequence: CASGLQGGTEAFF. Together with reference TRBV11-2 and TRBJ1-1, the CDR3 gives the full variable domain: EAGVAQSPRYKIIEKRQSVAFWCNPISGHATLYWYQQILGQGPKLLIQFQNNGVVDDSQLPKDRFSAERLKGVDSTLKIQPAKLEDSAVYLCASGLQGGTEAFFGQGTRLTVV.

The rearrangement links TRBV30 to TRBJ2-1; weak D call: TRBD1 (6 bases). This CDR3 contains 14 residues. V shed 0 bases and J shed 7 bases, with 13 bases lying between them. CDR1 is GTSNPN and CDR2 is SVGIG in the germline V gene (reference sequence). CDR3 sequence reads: CAWSVGGIVNEQFF. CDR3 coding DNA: TGTGCCTGGAGTGTAGGGGGAATCGTGAATGAGCAGTTCTTC.

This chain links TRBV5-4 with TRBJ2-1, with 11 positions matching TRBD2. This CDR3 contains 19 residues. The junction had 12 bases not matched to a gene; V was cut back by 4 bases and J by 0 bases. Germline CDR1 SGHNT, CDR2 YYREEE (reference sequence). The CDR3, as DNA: TGTGCCAGCAGCCCAATGATAGCGGGGGGGGGAAGCTCCTACAATGAGCAGTTCTTC. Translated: CASSPMIAGGGSSYNEQFF.

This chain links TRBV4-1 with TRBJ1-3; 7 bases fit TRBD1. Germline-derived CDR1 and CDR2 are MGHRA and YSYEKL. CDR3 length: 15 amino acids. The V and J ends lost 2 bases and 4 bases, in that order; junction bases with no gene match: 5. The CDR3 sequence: CASSQIPTGGNTIYF. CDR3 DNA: TGCGCCAGCAGCCAAATCCCGACAGGGGGAAACACCATATATTTT.

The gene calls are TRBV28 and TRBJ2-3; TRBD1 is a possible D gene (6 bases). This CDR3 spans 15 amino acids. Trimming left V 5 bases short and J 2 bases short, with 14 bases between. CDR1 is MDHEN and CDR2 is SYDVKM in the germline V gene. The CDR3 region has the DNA TGTGCCAGCAGTCCTCCGGACAGAATCACAGATACGCAGTATTTT. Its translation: CASSPPDRITDTQYF. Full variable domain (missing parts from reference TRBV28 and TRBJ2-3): DVKVTQSSRYLVKRTGEKVFLECVQDMDHENMFWYRQDPGLGLRLIYFSYDVKMKEKGDIPEGYSVSREKKERFSLILESASTNQTSMYLCASSPPDRITDTQYFGPGTRLTVL.